The 23 T cell receptor beta chains given below trace back to one sample, sequenced in a study of vaccination and CD4 T cells after COVID-19. What these receptors recognize is not known. The Oncomine TCR Beta short-read assay was what sequenced the DNA obtained from cultured CD4+ T cells. A single record per CDR3 protein comes from TCRdb applying MiXCR to the PCR reads. The sample yields about 18,000 distinct CDR3 sequences, 25% to 30% seen once. The treatment here: roughly ten-day PBMC culture with coronavirus spike peptide pools or control peptides (ViraFEST assay). The sample comprised cultured CD4+ T cells from blood. Receptors were obtained from a human donor with COVID-19.

The chain has TRBV10-3 and TRBJ1-3, with D maybe TRBD1 (6 bases). V shed 6 bases and J shed 5 bases, with 14 bases lying between them. Germline V gives CDR1 ENHRY, CDR2 SYGVKD. The CDR3 consists of 14 residues. This chain's CDR3 is CAIRALQGRNTIYF. The CDR3 nucleotides are TGTGCCATCAGGGCTCTGCAGGGGAGAAACACCATATATTTT.

This chain uses TRBV5-4 with TRBJ1-2; D remains ambiguous. The V gene lost 7 bases and the J gene lost 2 bases, with 12 bases spanning the gap. Per the germline V gene, CDR1 is SGHNT and CDR2 is YYREEE (reference sequence). This CDR3 comprises 13 residues. The CDR3 protein is CASGEGVNYGYTF. CDR3 coding DNA: TGTGCCAGCGGAGAGGGAGTAAACTATGGCTACACCTTC.

V gene TRBV6-1 combines with J gene TRBJ1-3, with D hard to call. V was cut by 1 base and J by 0 bases, with 19 bases left in between. Germline values: CDR1 MNHNS, CDR2 SASEGT. The CDR3 totals 19 residues. CDR3 sequence (DNA): TGTGCCAGCAGTGAAGGGGTATATGGAAGCACCCTCTCTGGAAACACCATATATTTT. As protein: CASSEGVYGSTLSGNTIYF.

This clonotype was detected only a few times. The chain uses TRBV4-3 and TRBJ2-7; no definite D call. Trimming shortened V by 1 base and J by 1 base, and 5 bases separated the two germline ends. Germline-derived CDR1 and CDR2 are LGHNA and YSLEER. The CDR3 is 13 amino acids. The CDR3 DNA reads TGCGCCAGCAGCCAAGCCAGTTCCTACGAGCAGTACTTC. Amino acids: CASSQASSYEQYF.

The chain uses TRBV4-2 and TRBJ1-4; no reliable D call. This CDR3 contains 16 residues. The V end lost 0 bases, the J end lost 8 bases, and 16 bases lay between the germline ends. The germline gives CDR1 LGHNA, CDR2 YNFKEQ. CDR3 nucleotide sequence: TGTGCCAGCAGCCAAGATGGAGACATCTACCCGGAAAAACTGTTTTTT. This gives the protein CASSQDGDIYPEKLFF.

The chain combines TRBV20-1 with TRBJ1-1; 7 bases fit TRBD1. Germline V gene data show CDR1 as DFQATT and CDR2 as SNEGSKA (reference sequence). V shed 5 bases, J shed 1 base, and the junction held 4 bases outside the gene matches. This CDR3 has 13 amino acids. Here the CDR3 reads CSARWTGNTEAFF. The CDR3, as DNA: TGCAGTGCTCGATGGACAGGGAACACTGAAGCTTTCTTT.

In its sample, this clonotype was seen a few times. The chain uses TRBV20-1 and TRBJ2-2; TRBD2 agrees at 14 bases. Trimming took 1 base from V and 4 from J; bases not matched to a gene: 5. The CDR3 is 17 amino acids. Germline CDR1 reads DFQATT; CDR2 reads SNEGSKA (reference sequence). The CDR3 loop reads CSARVRLAGGPTGELFF. CDR3 coding DNA: TGCAGTGCTAGAGTGAGACTAGCGGGGGGGCCCACCGGGGAGCTGTTTTTT.

The rearrangement joins TRBV6-5 to TRBJ2-7; TRBD2 matches 11 bases. The germline V gene encodes CDR1 MNHEY and CDR2 SVGAGI. The CDR3 spans 15 residues. Trimming at V came to 2 bases and at J to 6 bases, leaving 6 bases not matched to a gene. The CDR3, as DNA: TGTGCCAGCAGTTACCTTAGCGGGGGGGGTGTCGAGCAGTACTTC. Its protein product is CASSYLSGGGVEQYF.

This chain connects TRBV2 to TRBJ1-3; TRBD1 might be the D (5 bases). V was shortened by 6 bases and J by 0 bases, with 12 bases between the two germline ends. The CDR3 covers 15 residues. The germline CDR1 and CDR2 sequences are SNHLY and FYNNEI. The CDR3 protein is CASSRRGPSGNTIYF. In DNA form, the CDR3 reads TGTGCCAGCAGCCGCCGGGGCCCCTCTGGAAACACCATATATTTT.

In this sample, this clonotype turned up a few times. The rearrangement uses TRBV7-2 and TRBJ2-2; D could derive from TRBD1 or TRBD2 (6 bases each). The CDR3 totals 14 residues. V was shortened by 4 bases and J by 6 bases, with 12 bases between the two germline ends. Germline-derived CDR1 and CDR2 are SGHTA and FQGNSA. The CDR3 region is CASSSTGTAGELFF. The CDR3, as DNA: TGTGCCAGCAGCTCCACAGGGACTGCCGGGGAGCTGTTTTTT.

Only a few counts were recorded for this clonotype. The chain has TRBV20-1 and TRBJ1-1, with D perhaps matching TRBD1 (6 bases). In germline, CDR1 is DFQATT, CDR2 SNEGSKA (reference sequence). CDR3 length: 19 amino acids. V lost 3 bases to trimming and J lost 0 bases, with 26 bases between them. For the CDR3, the DNA is TGCAGTGCTAGTGAAGGGGGGTGGGGGAAGAAGTCGATGAACACTGAAGCTTTCTTT. This codes for CSASEGGWGKKSMNTEAFF.

This clonotype was detected only a few times. The V gene is TRBV19, the J gene TRBJ2-5, with TRBD2 matching over 8 bases. After removal of 5 bases from V and 7 bases from J, the junction contained 12 bases not matched to a gene. CDR3 length: 15 amino acids. CDR1 and CDR2 from the germline V gene are LNHDA and SQIVND (reference sequence). CDR3 in amino acids: CASSPKAGVLATQYF. In DNA, the CDR3 is TGTGCCAGTAGTCCAAAAGCGGGGGTGTTGGCGACCCAGTACTTC.

This clonotype was seen more than once but under ten times. The rearrangement joins TRBV6-2 or TRBV6-3 to TRBJ2-7, with 9 nucleotides matching TRBD1. The J segment lost 3 bases and the V segment lost 5 bases, leaving 5 bases of the junction unmatched. Germline CDR1 MNHEY, CDR2 SVGEGT. The CDR3 consists of 14 residues. The CDR3 loop reads CASSRGTGIYEQYF. In nucleotides, the CDR3 is TGTGCCAGCAGTCGCGGGACAGGGATCTACGAGCAGTACTTC.

This clonotype was seen only a few times. The genes are TRBV7-2 and TRBJ1-1; possible D gene TRBD1, 6 bases. Trimming removed 5 bases from V and 1 base from J, with 17 bases in between. CDR1 is SGHTA and CDR2 is FQGNSA in the germline V gene. This CDR3 spans 16 amino acids. In DNA form, the CDR3 reads TGTGCCAGCAGCCCCCGGACAGCTGGGGAGAACACTGAAGCTTTCTTT. As protein: CASSPRTAGENTEAFF.

This clonotype has a handful of counts. The gene calls are TRBV2 and TRBJ1-2, with D hard to call. The germline gives CDR1 SNHLY, CDR2 FYNNEI. The CDR3 is 14 residues long. V was clipped by 4 bases and J by 0 bases, with 9 bases between them. CDR3 sequence reads: CASSGAPTNYGYTF. In nucleotides, the CDR3 is TGTGCCAGCAGTGGGGCTCCGACTAACTATGGCTACACCTTC. The whole variable domain, remainder taken from reference TRBV2 and TRBJ1-2, is EPEVTQTPSHQVTQMGQEVILRCVPISNHLYFYWYRQILGQKVEFLVSFYNNEISEKSEIFDDQFSVERPDGSNFTLKIRSTKLEDSAMYFCASSGAPTNYGYTFGSGTRLTVV.

The chain's CDR3 is CASSQDVQGAQGYTF. The DNA for the CDR3 is TGTGCCAGCAGCCAAGACGTACAGGGGGCCCAGGGCTACACCTTC. The chain recombines TRBV4-2 with TRBJ1-2, with 9 bases aligning to TRBD1. Germline V CDR1 and CDR2: LGHNA, YNFKEQ. The J segment lost 8 bases and the V segment lost 0 bases, leaving 7 bases of the junction unmatched. The CDR3 runs 15 residues.

The V call is TRBV6-1, the J call TRBJ1-1, with unresolved D. Germline CDR1 MNHNS, CDR2 SASEGT. V was shortened by 5 bases and J by 3 bases, with 4 bases between the two germline ends. The CDR3 spans 11 residues. CDR3 bases: TGTGCCAGCAGTAAGTACACTGAAGCTTTCTTT. It translates to CASSKYTEAFF.

The chain has TRBV6-1 and TRBJ2-1, with TRBD2 matching 13 bases. Per the germline V gene, CDR1 is MNHNS and CDR2 is SASEGT. Germline trimming cut 6 bases from V and 3 bases from J; bases unmatched to any gene: 11. The CDR3 covers 18 residues. CDR3 sequence reads: CASRPDTSGGAYYNEQFF. The CDR3 DNA reads TGTGCCAGCAGGCCAGATACTAGCGGGGGGGCCTACTACAATGAGCAGTTCTTC.

The chain couples TRBV29-1 to TRBJ1-3; D is unresolved. This CDR3 comprises 12 residues. The V and J ends lost 6 bases and 0 bases respectively, with 6 bases between them. The germline CDR1 and CDR2 sequences are SQVTM and ANQGSEA. CDR3 sequence: CSVQYSGNTIYF. CDR3 in DNA: TGCAGCGTACAGTACTCTGGAAACACCATATATTTT.

The chain combines TRBV12-3 or TRBV12-4 with TRBJ1-4, with D unresolved. Trimming removed 3 bases from V and 8 bases from J, with 10 bases in between. The CDR3 is made up of 13 amino acids. CDR3 amino acids: CASSLRSGEKLFF. The DNA for the CDR3 is TGTGCCAGCAGTTTGAGAAGTGGGGAAAAACTGTTTTTT.

The rearrangement uses TRBV7-2 and TRBJ1-3; D may be TRBD1 (5 bases). Per germline, CDR1 SGHTA and CDR2 FQGNSA. V lost 8 bases, J lost 4 bases, and 18 bases lay in between. There are 15 residues in the CDR3. Here the CDR3 reads CASCPNNGAGNTIYF. The CDR3 coding sequence is TGTGCCAGCTGCCCGAATAACGGGGCGGGAAACACCATATATTTT.

Points on this clonotype: This CDR3 fails to terminate in the conserved phenylalanine or tryptophan, so it likely reflects a read error. The chain has TRBV7-9 and TRBJ2-7; 9 nucleotides agree with TRBD2. Looked up from germline, CDR1 is SEHNR and CDR2 is FQNEAQ (reference sequence). The CDR3 contains 13 residues. The trim removed 1 base at V and 7 bases at J, leaving 2 bases unmatched. CDR3 nucleotide sequence: TGTGCCAGCAGCTTAGGGCTAGCGGGGGAGCAGTACTCC. It translates to CASSLGLAGEQYS.

This sequence joins TRBV19 and TRBJ1-6, with TRBD1 matching 8 bases. Germline values: CDR1 LNHDA, CDR2 SQIVND (reference sequence). The CDR3 covers 14 residues. V lost 9 bases, J lost 8 bases, and 9 bases stayed unmatched. CDR3 nucleotide sequence: TGTGCCAGCGAACAAACAGGGGGGGATTCACCCCTCCACTTT. It is translated as CASEQTGGDSPLHF.